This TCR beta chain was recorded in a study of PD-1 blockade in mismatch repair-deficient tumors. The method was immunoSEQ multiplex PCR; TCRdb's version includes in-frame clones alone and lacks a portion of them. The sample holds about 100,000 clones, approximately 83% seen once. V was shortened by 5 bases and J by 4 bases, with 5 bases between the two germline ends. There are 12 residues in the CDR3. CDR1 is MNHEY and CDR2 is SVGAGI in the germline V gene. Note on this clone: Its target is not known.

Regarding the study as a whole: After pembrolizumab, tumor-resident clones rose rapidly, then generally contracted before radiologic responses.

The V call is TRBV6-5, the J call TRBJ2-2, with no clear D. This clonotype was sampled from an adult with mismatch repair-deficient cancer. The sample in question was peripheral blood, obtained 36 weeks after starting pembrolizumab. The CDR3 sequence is CASSPATGELFF. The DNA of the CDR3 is TGTGCCAGCAGTCCCGCCACCGGGGAGCTGTTTTTT.